The 14 T cell receptor beta chains given below trace back to one sample, sequenced in a study of CD8 T cells in ankylosing spondylitis. Antigens of these TCRs are unknown. TCRdb fed the 5' RACE reads into MiXCR, producing one record per CDR3 protein. The sample lists 500,000 or so distinct CDR3 sequences; roughly 5% were seen once. Study-wide results and limits: What appeared characteristic of ankylosing spondylitis blood was a TCR beta motif of several highly homologous variants.

The sequenced sample was blood, either unsorted or a sorted T cell fraction (not recorded which). Receptors originate from a male donor with ankylosing spondylitis.

Many counts were recorded for this clonotype. The chain joins TRBV29-1 to TRBJ1-4; maybe TRBD1 (5 bases). The CDR3 runs 14 residues. V was shortened by 4 bases and J by 8 bases, with 17 bases between the two germline ends. CDR1 and CDR2 from the germline V gene are SQVTM and ANQGSEA. The CDR3 is CSVVQQGGKEKLFF. In nucleotides, the CDR3 is TGCAGCGTTGTCCAGCAGGGCGGGAAAGAAAAACTGTTTTTT.

CDR3 sequence reads: CASTDRGGWGNQPQHF. The CDR3 nucleotides are TGTGCCAGCACTGACCGGGGAGGTTGGGGCAATCAGCCCCAGCATTTT. The chain uses TRBV6-1 and TRBJ1-5; D is ambiguous. Germline V lookup: CDR1 MNHNS, CDR2 SASEGT. Trimming cost V 7 bases and J 2 bases, with 18 bases left between them. This CDR3 has 16 amino acids.

This clonotype came up many times. The V call is TRBV10-1, the J call TRBJ2-7, with D perhaps matching TRBD1 or TRBD2 (5 bases each). V dropped 0 bases and J dropped 2 bases, with 11 bases sitting between them. This CDR3 region has 15 residues. Per the germline V gene, CDR1 is WNHNN and CDR2 is SYGVQD (reference sequence). CDR3 in amino acids: CASSESPGPPYEQYF. The CDR3 bases are TGCGCCAGCAGTGAGTCGCCGGGACCTCCCTACGAGCAGTACTTC.

In DNA form, the CDR3 reads TGTGCCAGCAGCCCTTTGTTGAGCACTGAAGCTTTCTTT. This encodes CASSPLLSTEAFF. The chain links TRBV12-3 or TRBV12-4 to TRBJ1-1; D is uncertain. This CDR3 region has 13 residues. Trimming took 6 bases from V and 4 from J, leaving 12 bases between them.

This clonotype was observed many times. The chain is built from TRBV20-1 and TRBJ2-7; TRBD1 agrees at 7 bases. From germline, CDR1 is DFQATT and CDR2 SNEGSKA (reference sequence). The CDR3 has 15 amino acids. V lost 3 bases and J lost 4; bases outside the gene matches: 12. The CDR3: CSASTPGTDRYEQYF. CDR3 bases: TGCAGTGCTAGCACCCCCGGGACAGACAGGTACGAGCAGTACTTC.

This clonotype was recorded a few times. V is TRBV2 and J is TRBJ2-3; 8 bases line up with TRBD2. The length of the CDR3 is 16 residues. V was pared by 5 bases and J by 5 bases, with 12 bases of the junction left unmatched. Looked up from germline, CDR1 is SNHLY and CDR2 is FYNNEI. In nucleotides, the CDR3 is TGTGCCAGCAGTCTCCGGGGGGGGCTGGTGGGAGATACGCAGTATTTT. This gives the protein CASSLRGGLVGDTQYF. Full variable domain (rest looked up from reference TRBV2 and TRBJ2-3): EPEVTQTPSHQVTQMGQEVILRCVPISNHLYFYWYRQILGQKVEFLVSFYNNEISEKSEIFDDQFSVERPDGSNFTLKIRSTKLEDSAMYFCASSLRGGLVGDTQYFGPGTRLTVL.

There are many counts of this clonotype. The CDR3 DNA reads TGTGCCAGCAGTGAAGCGCTCGTCCGAAATGAGCAGTTCTTC. Its translation: CASSEALVRNEQFF. The chain employs TRBV6-1 and TRBJ2-1, with D unresolved. V was cut by 0 bases and J by 7 bases, with 10 bases left in between. The CDR3 is 14 residues long. Germline values: CDR1 MNHNS, CDR2 SASEGT.

This clonotype was observed a few times. CDR3 coding DNA: TGTGCCACCCGATCCCCAGTTCTAGCCAAAAACATTCAGTACTTC. Residues: CATRSPVLAKNIQYF. The chain carries TRBV28 and TRBJ2-4, with unresolved D. The CDR3 is made up of 15 amino acids. V dropped 10 bases and J dropped 0 bases, with 16 bases sitting between them. Germline assignment: CDR1 MDHEN and CDR2 SYDVKM.

This clonotype was counted ten times or more. The V gene is TRBV10-3, the J gene TRBJ2-7; D ambiguous. Germline V gives CDR1 ENHRY, CDR2 SYGVKD. V was trimmed by 1 base and J by 5 bases, leaving 15 bases between them. CDR3 length: 15 amino acids. As DNA, the CDR3 is TGTGCCATCAGTGAGTTTCCTGGGGTCCAGGACGAGCAGTACTTC. Translated, it gives CAISEFPGVQDEQYF.

The V call is TRBV2, the J call TRBJ2-7, with no clear D. Germline assignment: CDR1 SNHLY and CDR2 FYNNEI. Trimming took off 2 bases at V and 1 base at J, with 15 bases between the two ends. The CDR3 extends over 16 amino acids. This CDR3 is CASSERVRALSYEQYF. The CDR3 nucleotides are TGTGCCAGCAGTGAAAGGGTTAGGGCGCTGTCCTACGAGCAGTACTTC.

This clonotype has ten or more counts. The CDR3 reads CSARRGGVLGEQYF. The CDR3 DNA sequence: TGCAGTGCTAGAAGGGGCGGGGTTTTGGGCGAGCAGTACTTC. V and J are TRBV20-1 and TRBJ2-7; weak D call: TRBD2 (6 bases). The CDR3 has 14 amino acids. Germline V gene lookup returns CDR1 DFQATT and CDR2 SNEGSKA (reference sequence). V gave up 2 bases and J gave up 6 bases, with 17 bases separating them.

This clonotype has at least ten counts. V and J are TRBV20-1 and TRBJ2-7; 8 bases are a match to TRBD2. V was clipped by 3 bases and J by 3 bases; unmatched bases: 10. The CDR3 has 15 amino acids. CDR1 is DFQATT and CDR2 is SNEGSKA in the germline V gene (reference sequence). The DNA for the CDR3 is TGCAGTGCTAGGCCCCGTGTAGCGGGGTACTACGAGCAGTACTTC. Translation gives CSARPRVAGYYEQYF.

This clonotype was observed many times. The V gene is TRBV13, the J gene TRBJ1-2; D gene unclear. Per the germline V gene, CDR1 is PRHDT and CDR2 is FYEKMQ (reference sequence). The CDR3 is made up of 12 amino acids. The V and J ends lost 4 bases and 8 bases respectively, with 11 bases between them. The DNA for the CDR3 is TGTGCCAGCAGCTCCGTGAGAATCGGCTACACCTTC. Amino acid sequence: CASSSVRIGYTF.

This clonotype was observed many times. The chain links TRBV5-1 to TRBJ1-4; tentative D call: TRBD1 (6 bases). Trimming took off 0 bases at V and 4 bases at J, with 7 bases between the two ends. This CDR3 is built from 14 residues. Per germline, CDR1 SGHRS and CDR2 YFSETQ. This CDR3 reads CASSLEGGNEKLFF. In DNA form, the CDR3 reads TGCGCCAGCAGCTTGGAGGGGGGTAATGAAAAACTGTTTTTT.